Listed below are T cell receptor beta chains from one sample, sequenced in a study of cytomegalovirus exposure and HLA in healthy donors. Clones were sequenced by immunoSEQ multiplex PCR, and TCRdb holds only the in-frame ones, with some missing. The sample yields some 200,000 clones, 75% to 90% seen once. The sample comprised PBMCs. The receptors stem from a boy aged 2-9 years in good health and CMV-seronegative. CDR3s include the opening cysteine and the closing phenylalanine or tryptophan. The D gene is left open where the match is weak. Clone size is shown for a subset of rows, as once, few, many or a class of expanded clone.

CDR3 protein: CASSETSGSSGEQYF
CDR3 DNA: TGCGCCAGCAGCGAGACTAGCGGGAGCTCGGGAGAGCAGTACTTC
clone size: .
V gene: TRBV5-1
J gene: TRBJ2-7
D gene: TRBD2

CDR3 protein: CASSIGYRGTKNIQYF
CDR3 DNA: TGTGCCAGTAGTATTGGGTACAGGGGAACCAAAAACATTCAGTACTTC
clone size: .
V gene: TRBV19
J gene: TRBJ2-4
D gene: TRBD1

CDR3 protein: CAWHRLRGDRYEQYF
CDR3 DNA: TGTGCCTGGCACCGCCTTCGCGGGGACCGCTACGAGCAGTACTTC
clone size: .
V gene: TRBV30
J gene: TRBJ2-7
D gene: .

CDR3 protein: CASSQGAIYEQYF
CDR3 DNA: TGTGCCAGCAGCCAGGGGGCAATCTACGAGCAGTACTTC
clone size: .
V gene: TRBV7-9
J gene: TRBJ2-7
D gene: TRBD1

CDR3 protein: CASSAPTGGGYTF
CDR3 DNA: TGTGCCAGCAGTGCCCCGACAGGGGGCGGCTACACCTTC
clone size: .
V gene: TRBV6-5
J gene: TRBJ1-2
D gene: TRBD1

CDR3 protein: CASSLDLTHTDTQYF
CDR3 DNA: TGTGCCAGCAGCTTAGATCTGACACACACAGATACGCAGTATTTT
clone size: .
V gene: TRBV11-2
J gene: TRBJ2-3
D gene: .

CDR3 protein: CASSQDGTGLNTEAFF
CDR3 DNA: TGCGCCAGCAGCCAAGATGGGACAGGGCTTAACACTGAAGCTTTCTTT
clone size: few
V gene: TRBV4-1
J gene: TRBJ1-1
D gene: TRBD1

CDR3 protein: CAWDTGGAWTEAFF
CDR3 DNA: TGTGCCTGGGATACAGGGGGCGCATGGACTGAAGCTTTCTTT
clone size: few
V gene: TRBV30
J gene: TRBJ1-1
D gene: TRBD1

CDR3 protein: CASSQLTVSRRPEAFF
CDR3 DNA: TGTGCCAGCAGCCAGCTTACCGTGTCACGGCGGCCTGAAGCTTTCTTT
clone size: .
V gene: TRBV4-2
J gene: TRBJ1-1
D gene: .

CDR3 protein: CASSSAPGLRDGYTF
CDR3 DNA: TGTGCCAGCAGCTCGGCGCCGGGACTACGCGATGGCTACACCTTC
clone size: .
V gene: TRBV7-2
J gene: TRBJ1-2
D gene: .

CDR3 protein: CASSSREGTYEQYF
CDR3 DNA: TGTGCCAGCAGCTCTCGCGAGGGAACCTACGAGCAGTACTTC
clone size: .
V gene: TRBV7-9
J gene: TRBJ2-7
D gene: .

CDR3 protein: CASSGGGKYGYTF
CDR3 DNA: TGTGCCAGCAGTGGGGGGGGGAAGTATGGCTACACCTTC
clone size: .
V gene: TRBV25-1
J gene: TRBJ1-2
D gene: .

CDR3 protein: CASSVGGGGGSYNEQFF
CDR3 DNA: TGTGCCAGCAGCGTAGGGGGCGGCGGGGGCTCCTACAATGAGCAGTTCTTC
clone size: .
V gene: TRBV9
J gene: TRBJ2-1
D gene: TRBD2

CDR3 protein: CASSEGRTRPERETQYF
CDR3 DNA: TGTGCCAGCAGTGAAGGCAGGACTCGACCAGAAAGGGAGACCCAGTACTTC
clone size: .
V gene: TRBV6-1
J gene: TRBJ2-5
D gene: .

CDR3 protein: CASSETGFRADTQYF
CDR3 DNA: TGTGCCAGCAGTGAAACAGGGTTCAGGGCAGATACGCAGTATTTT
clone size: .
V gene: TRBV6-1
J gene: TRBJ2-3
D gene: .

CDR3 protein: CASSLGLAGYQETQYF
CDR3 DNA: TGCGCCAGCAGCTTGGGACTAGCGGGGTACCAAGAGACCCAGTACTTC
clone size: .
V gene: TRBV5-1
J gene: TRBJ2-5
D gene: TRBD2

CDR3 protein: CASSAGAIFETQYF
CDR3 DNA: TGTGCCAGTAGTGCGGGTGCAATCTTTGAGACCCAGTACTTC
clone size: .
V gene: TRBV19
J gene: TRBJ2-5
D gene: .

CDR3 protein: CAISEGGAEGAEQFF
CDR3 DNA: TGTGCCATCAGTGAGGGGGGCGCCGAGGGCGCTGAGCAGTTCTTC
clone size: once
V gene: TRBV10-3
J gene: TRBJ2-1
D gene: .

CDR3 protein: CSVPGQGYNEQFF
CDR3 DNA: TGCAGCGTCCCGGGACAGGGTTACAATGAGCAGTTCTTC
clone size: .
V gene: TRBV29-1
J gene: TRBJ2-1
D gene: TRBD1

CDR3 protein: CASTRGLQETQYF
CDR3 DNA: TGTGCCAGCACCAGGGGGTTGCAAGAGACCCAGTACTTC
clone size: few
V gene: TRBV2
J gene: TRBJ2-5
D gene: TRBD1

CDR3 protein: CASSVSSGPYNEQFF
CDR3 DNA: TGTGCCAGCAGCGTCTCTAGCGGACCCTACAATGAGCAGTTCTTC
clone size: .
V gene: TRBV5-4
J gene: TRBJ2-1
D gene: TRBD2

CDR3 protein: CASSTDYSSLQAFF
CDR3 DNA: TGTGCCAGCAGTACAGACTACAGCAGCCTACAAGCTTTCTTT
clone size: .
V gene: TRBV27
J gene: TRBJ1-1
D gene: .

CDR3 protein: CASSYGGGYTF
CDR3 DNA: TGTGCCAGCAGTTACGGAGGTGGCTACACCTTC
clone size: .
V gene: TRBV6-5
J gene: TRBJ1-2
D gene: .

CDR3 protein: CASSGQGAGEAFF
CDR3 DNA: TGTGCCAGCTCCGGACAGGGGGCCGGTGAAGCTTTCTTT
clone size: .
V gene: TRBV18
J gene: TRBJ1-1
D gene: TRBD1

CDR3 protein: CASSVGPDGSSHEQFF
CDR3 DNA: TGTGCCAGCAGCGTAGGGCCCGACGGGAGCAGCCATGAGCAGTTCTTC
clone size: once
V gene: TRBV9
J gene: TRBJ2-1
D gene: .

CDR3 protein: CASSYRSQAQNIQYF
CDR3 DNA: TGTGCCAGCAGTTATAGAAGTCAGGCCCAAAACATTCAGTACTTC
clone size: .
V gene: TRBV6-6
J gene: TRBJ2-4
D gene: .

CDR3 protein: CASSPRAAYGYTF
CDR3 DNA: TGTGCCAGCAGCCCCAGGGCTGCATATGGCTACACCTTC
clone size: .
V gene: TRBV6-5
J gene: TRBJ1-2
D gene: .

CDR3 protein: CASTWASGRTALF
CDR3 DNA: TGTGCCAGCACTTGGGCTAGCGGGAGGACCGCCCTCTTC
clone size: .
V gene: TRBV6-5
J gene: TRBJ2-1
D gene: TRBD2

CDR3 protein: CASSELAGRQETQYF
CDR3 DNA: TGTGCCAGCAGTGAACTAGCGGGAAGACAAGAGACCCAGTACTTC
clone size: .
V gene: TRBV2
J gene: TRBJ2-5
D gene: TRBD2

CDR3 protein: CASSRGHSEAFF
CDR3 DNA: TGTGCCAGCAGCCGGGGACACTCTGAAGCTTTCTTT
clone size: .
V gene: TRBV13
J gene: TRBJ1-1
D gene: .

CDR3 protein: CASSSSGRLDTQYF
CDR3 DNA: TGTGCCAGCAGCTCGAGCGGGCGCTTAGATACGCAGTATTTT
clone size: .
V gene: TRBV11-2
J gene: TRBJ2-3
D gene: .

CDR3 protein: CASSELVGTGGLPDHYEQYF
CDR3 DNA: TGCGCCAGCAGTGAGCTCGTTGGGACAGGGGGGCTCCCGGACCACTACGAGCAGTACTTC
clone size: .
V gene: TRBV10-1
J gene: TRBJ2-7
D gene: TRBD1

CDR3 protein: CAGSFRDPGQGGGYTF
CDR3 DNA: TGTGCCGGCAGTTTTAGGGATCCCGGACAGGGGGGAGGCTACACCTTC
clone size: .
V gene: TRBV27
J gene: TRBJ1-2
D gene: TRBD1

CDR3 protein: CASSSLAGGIEQYF
CDR3 DNA: TGTGCCAGCAGCTCGCTAGCGGGAGGGATCGAGCAGTACTTC
clone size: .
V gene: TRBV7-2
J gene: TRBJ2-7
D gene: TRBD2